One sample yielded the 15 T cell receptor beta chains listed below, sequenced in a study of blood T cell repertoires in COVID-19. TCRdb keeps only in-frame clones here, not all; method: immunoSEQ multiplex PCR. This table has 68,000 or so clones, around four fifths appearing once. Sequenced material: peripheral blood. The receptors come from a woman aged 50 to 65 with acute or convalescent COVID-19.

This sequence joins TRBV5-1 and TRBJ1-4; TRBD1 agrees at 7 bases. J gave up 4 bases and V 3 bases, and 6 bases lay outside the gene matches. CDR3 size: 15 residues. Germline V gene data show CDR1 as SGHRS and CDR2 as YFSETQ. The CDR3 is CASSYTGQRNEKLFF. The CDR3 nucleotides read TGCGCCAGCAGCTACACGGGACAGCGTAATGAAAAACTGTTTTTT.

V usage is TRBV19 and J usage is TRBJ1-1, with unresolved D. The CDR3 loop spans 12 amino acids. Per the germline V gene, CDR1 is LNHDA and CDR2 is SQIVND (reference sequence). Trimming pared 4 bases from V and 1 base from J, leaving 4 bases between. The CDR3 nucleotides read TGTGCCAGTAGTACGGGGAACACTGAAGCTTTCTTT. The encoded protein is CASSTGNTEAFF.

The count of this clone is one. The rearrangement joins TRBV6-5 to TRBJ1-1, with TRBD1 identical over 8 bases. J was trimmed by 1 base and V by 0 bases; bases with no gene match: 1. CDR3 length: 15 residues. Germline-derived CDR1 and CDR2 are MNHEY and SVGAGI. The CDR3 loop is CASSYSDRANTEAFF. CDR3 nucleotides: TGTGCCAGCAGTTACTCGGACAGGGCGAACACTGAAGCTTTCTTT.

The chain couples TRBV7-8 to TRBJ1-2; D call uncertain. In germline, CDR1 is SGHVS, CDR2 FQNEAQ. The V end was cut by 5 bases, the J end by 4 bases, with 8 bases between. This CDR3 is built from 12 residues. The CDR3 region has the DNA TGTGCCAGCAGCCCCCTACTCTATGGCTACACCTTC. Its translation is CASSPLLYGYTF.

This chain connects TRBV4-1 to TRBJ2-3; D gene uncertain. V lost 0 bases and J 4 bases, leaving 8 bases between the germline ends. Germline V lookup: CDR1 MGHRA, CDR2 YSYEKL. The CDR3 contains 14 residues. CDR3 in DNA: TGCGCCAGCAGCCAAGACCGAGGAGCAGATACGCAGTATTTT. This gives the protein CASSQDRGADTQYF.

The chain employs TRBV28 and TRBJ1-2; 8 bases are a match to TRBD1. The germline gives CDR1 MDHEN, CDR2 SYDVKM. This CDR3 spans 13 amino acids. V shed 6 bases and J 6 bases; nucleotides not matched to a gene: 6. The CDR3 sequence is CASRDPGQDGYTF. The CDR3 region has the DNA TGTGCCAGCAGGGACCCGGGACAGGATGGCTACACCTTC.

The V gene is TRBV11-2, the J gene TRBJ1-4; 7 bases agree with TRBD1. The CDR3 runs to 14 residues. Germline CDR1 and CDR2: SGHAT and FQNNGV. V trimming: 5 bases; J trimming: 8 bases; junction bases outside the gene matches: 8. CDR3 sequence: CASSRQGKDEKLFF. CDR3 nucleotides: TGTGCCAGCAGCCGACAGGGAAAGGACGAAAAACTGTTTTTT.

This clone was seen just once. The CDR3 nucleotides read TGTGCCAGCCGGGGACAAGAGACCCAGTACTTC. It specifies CASRGQETQYF. This sequence joins TRBV2 and TRBJ2-5, with a tentative D call TRBD2 (5 bases). Germline values: CDR1 SNHLY, CDR2 FYNNEI. V lost 8 bases to trimming and J lost 2 bases, with 6 bases between them. The length of the CDR3 is 11 residues.

The chain carries TRBV10-3 and TRBJ1-2; 8 nucleotides align to TRBD1. This CDR3 has 14 residues. Trimming removed 2 bases from V and 8 bases from J; junction bases left unmatched: 7. In germline, CDR1 is ENHRY, CDR2 SYGVKD. The CDR3 DNA reads TGTGCCATCAGTGAGGACAGGGGCGTATCGGGCTACACCTTC. This encodes CAISEDRGVSGYTF.

The CDR3 DNA is TGCAGCGTCGAGGTCACAGGGGGCTATGGCTACACCTTC. It is translated as CSVEVTGGYGYTF. V is TRBV29-1 and J is TRBJ1-2; TRBD1 agrees at 8 bases. Germline CDR1 and CDR2: SQVTM and ANQGSEA. This CDR3 has 13 residues. V lost 6 bases to trimming and J lost 4 bases; unmatched junction nucleotides: 7.

Concerning this clone: At one boundary the junction diverges from the germline segment, which might be a read error. The chain uses TRBV3-1 (or the pseudogene TRBV3-2) and TRBJ2-5, with 8 bases lining up with TRBD2. The germline V gene has CDR1 LGHDT and CDR2 YNNKEL (reference sequence). This CDR3 region has 17 residues. The CDR3 region is CASSQEHSGGAQGTQYF. As DNA, the CDR3 is TGTGCCAGCAGCCAAGAGCACTCCGGGGGGGCACAAGGGACCCAGTACTTC.

The CDR3 DNA reads as TGTGCCAGCACAGACAGGGGACGCAATCAGCCCCAGCATTTT. This encodes CASTDRGRNQPQHF. The J gene is TRBJ1-5, the V gene TRBV6-6; 8 bases agree with TRBD1. Germline CDR1 is MNHNY and CDR2 is SVGAGI (reference sequence). The trim removed 7 bases at V and 2 bases at J, leaving 4 bases unmatched. The CDR3 has 14 amino acids.

The rearrangement joins TRBV11-2 to TRBJ2-1; possibly TRBD1 for D (5 bases). Between the trimmed V and J ends, which lost 1 base and 7 bases, there was a span of 14 bases. CDR3 length: 15 amino acids. CDR1 is SGHAT, CDR2 FQNNGV, per germline. CDR3 sequence: CASSLGAGSLNEQFF. The CDR3 DNA sequence: TGTGCCAGCAGCTTAGGGGCAGGGTCGTTGAATGAGCAGTTCTTC.

This chain uses TRBV7-9 with TRBJ2-2; TRBD2 agrees at 7 bases. The CDR3 runs 15 residues. Germline CDR1 reads SEHNR; CDR2 reads FQNEAQ (reference sequence). V trimming: 6 bases; J trimming: 2 bases; junction bases outside the gene matches: 6. The CDR3 here is CASRTAGSNTGELFF. The CDR3 DNA reads as TGTGCCAGCAGGACAGCGGGGAGTAACACCGGGGAGCTGTTTTTT.

V and J are TRBV4-3 and TRBJ1-1; 8 bases map to TRBD1. Per the germline V gene, CDR1 is LGHNA and CDR2 is YSLEER. Losses at the gene ends were 6 bases for V and 1 base for J; bases not matched to a gene: 4. The CDR3 is made up of 14 amino acids. CDR3 residues: CASRLGTGNTEAFF. CDR3 DNA sequence: TGCGCCAGCAGACTGGGGACAGGGAACACTGAAGCTTTCTTT.